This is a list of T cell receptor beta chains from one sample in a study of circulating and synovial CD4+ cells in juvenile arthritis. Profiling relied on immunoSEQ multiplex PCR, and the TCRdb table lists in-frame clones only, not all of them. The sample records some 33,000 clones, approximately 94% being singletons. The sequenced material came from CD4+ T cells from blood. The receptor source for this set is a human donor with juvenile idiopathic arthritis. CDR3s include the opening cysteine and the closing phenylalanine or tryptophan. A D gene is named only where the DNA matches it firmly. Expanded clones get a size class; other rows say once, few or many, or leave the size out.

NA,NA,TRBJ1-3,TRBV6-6,TGTGCCAGCAGTTCCTGGGACATAAATGGAAACACCATATATTTT,CASSSWDINGNTIYF
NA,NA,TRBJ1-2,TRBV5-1,TGCGCCAGCAGCTTGGGACAGCCAAACTATGGCTACACCTTC,CASSLGQPNYGYTF
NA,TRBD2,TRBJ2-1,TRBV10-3,TGTGCCATCAAAACTAGCGGGGGATTCTACAATGAGCAGTTCTTC,CAIKTSGGFYNEQFF
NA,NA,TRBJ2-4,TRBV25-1,TGTGCCAGCAGTGTTGGGGGCGTTGCCAAAAACATTCAGTACTTC,CASSVGGVAKNIQYF
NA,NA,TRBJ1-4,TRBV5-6,TGTGCCAGCAGCTTGGTGTCAGGGATGAAACTGTTTTTT,CASSLVSGMKLFF
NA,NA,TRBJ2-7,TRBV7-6,TGTGCCAGCAGCCCCCCAGAAGCGTCCGCCTACGAGCAGTACTTC,CASSPPEASAYEQYF
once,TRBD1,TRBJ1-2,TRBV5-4,TGTGCCAGCAGCCCGGACAGGGCCTATGGCTACACCTTC,CASSPDRAYGYTF
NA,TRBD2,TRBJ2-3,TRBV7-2,TGTGCCAGCAGCTTAGGGCTAGCGGAGTCAGATACGCAGTATTTT,CASSLGLAESDTQYF
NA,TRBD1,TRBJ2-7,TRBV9,TGTGCCAGCAGCTTAAGGACAGGGGACTCCTACGAGCAGTACTTC,CASSLRTGDSYEQYF
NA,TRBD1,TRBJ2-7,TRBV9,TGTGCCAGCAGCGTAGGGACAGGGGGTGAGCAGTACTTC,CASSVGTGGEQYF
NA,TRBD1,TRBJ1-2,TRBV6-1,TGTGCCAGCAGTGAAGCGGGACAGGGGGGCTATGGCTACACCTTC,CASSEAGQGGYGYTF
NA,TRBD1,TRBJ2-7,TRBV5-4,TGTGCCAGCAGCTTGGGGCCGGACAGGGCGTACGAGCAGTACTTC,CASSLGPDRAYEQYF
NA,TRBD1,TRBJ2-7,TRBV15,TGTGCCACCTCGACAGGGGATCTGTACGAGCAGTACTTC,CATSTGDLYEQYF
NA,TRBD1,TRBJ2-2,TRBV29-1,TGCAGCGTTGGGGGACAGCCGAACACCGGGGAGCTGTTTTTT,CSVGGQPNTGELFF
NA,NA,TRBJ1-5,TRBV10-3,TGTGCCATCAGTGAAGACAGGACCCAGCCCCAGCATTTT,CAISEDRTQPQHF
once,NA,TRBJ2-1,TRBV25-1,TGTGCTTCGCTCGGGCGCGGGACTCTTTACAATGAGCAGTTCTTC,CASLGRGTLYNEQFF
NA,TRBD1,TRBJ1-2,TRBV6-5,TGTGCCAGCAGTTCGGACAGGGCGGCCAACTATGGCTACACCTTC,CASSSDRAANYGYTF
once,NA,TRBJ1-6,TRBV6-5,TGTGCCAGCAGTTCGGCACAGAAGAATTCACCCCTCCACTTT,CASSSAQKNSPLHF
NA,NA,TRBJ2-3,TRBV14,TGTGCCAGCAGCCGCGGTAGAACCTTCGGTACGCAGTATTTT,CASSRGRTFGTQYF
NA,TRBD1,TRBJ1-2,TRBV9,TGTGCCAGCAGCGTACGACAGGGCTATGGCTACACCTTC,CASSVRQGYGYTF
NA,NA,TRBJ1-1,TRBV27,TGTGCCAGCAGTTCCCCCACTAGGAGGATTGAAGCTTTCTTT,CASSSPTRRIEAFF
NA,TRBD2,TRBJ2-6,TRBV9,TGTGCCAGCACGGAACGGGGGGCTGGGGCCAACGTCCTGACTTTC,CASTERGAGANVLTF
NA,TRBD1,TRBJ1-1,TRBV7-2,TGTGCCAGCAGCTCTCGACAGGGGGCCGCTATGCGCGCTGAAGCTTTCTTT,CASSSRQGAAMRAEAFF
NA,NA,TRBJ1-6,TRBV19,TGTGCCAGTAGTGGTCAGAATTCACCCCTCCACTTT,CASSGQNSPLHF
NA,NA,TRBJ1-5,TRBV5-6,TGTGCCAGCAGCTTGTGGGCAGGGTATCAGCCCCAGCATTTT,CASSLWAGYQPQHF
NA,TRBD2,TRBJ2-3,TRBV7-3,TGTGCCAGCAGCGGGACTAGCGGGGGAACGAGCACAGATACGCAGTATTTT,CASSGTSGGTSTDTQYF
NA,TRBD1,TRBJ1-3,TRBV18,TGTGCCAGCTCACCCGTCCCGGGACAGGGATTAGCTGGAAACACCATATATTTT,CASSPVPGQGLAGNTIYF
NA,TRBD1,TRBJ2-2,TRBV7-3,TGTGCCAGCAGCCAGCCGGGACAGGGGGCGTTCGGGGAGCTGTTTTTT,CASSQPGQGAFGELFF
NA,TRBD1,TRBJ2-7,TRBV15,TGTGCCACCAGTCGGGACAGGAACTACGAGCAGTACTTC,CATSRDRNYEQYF
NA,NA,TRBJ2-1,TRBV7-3,TGTGCCAGCAGCTTCGAATGGGGCCCCTACAATGAGCAGTTCTTC,CASSFEWGPYNEQFF